The subject of this entry is one T cell receptor (beta chain). Antigen: not known. These data are taken from a study of OX40 agonist ivuxolimab in advanced cancers. General study results and limits: Antigen specificity of clonally expanded peripheral T cells was not established. Both blood CD4+ and CD8+ T cells showed clonal growth by week 6 at 0.1 to 3.0 mg/kg.

Measured with immunoSEQ multiplex PCR; TCRdb has only the in-frame clones, and not every one. The sample includes about 33,000 clones, 88% of them seen just once. Trimming pared 5 bases from V and 5 bases from J, leaving 9 bases between. CDR1 is SGHAT and CDR2 is FQNNGV in the germline V gene. CDR3 length equals 13 residues. This clonotype originated in an adult with an advanced solid tumor such as melanoma, head and neck, liver or kidney cancer. The rearrangement links TRBV11-2 to TRBJ1-4; weak D call: TRBD1 (6 bases). The specimen comprised CD4+ or CD8+ T cells sorted from blood, sampled in a trial of the OX40 agonist ivuxolimab. The CDR3 sequence: CASSRDRNEKLFF. CDR3 coding DNA: TGTGCCAGCAGCAGAGACAGGAATGAAAAACTGTTTTTT.